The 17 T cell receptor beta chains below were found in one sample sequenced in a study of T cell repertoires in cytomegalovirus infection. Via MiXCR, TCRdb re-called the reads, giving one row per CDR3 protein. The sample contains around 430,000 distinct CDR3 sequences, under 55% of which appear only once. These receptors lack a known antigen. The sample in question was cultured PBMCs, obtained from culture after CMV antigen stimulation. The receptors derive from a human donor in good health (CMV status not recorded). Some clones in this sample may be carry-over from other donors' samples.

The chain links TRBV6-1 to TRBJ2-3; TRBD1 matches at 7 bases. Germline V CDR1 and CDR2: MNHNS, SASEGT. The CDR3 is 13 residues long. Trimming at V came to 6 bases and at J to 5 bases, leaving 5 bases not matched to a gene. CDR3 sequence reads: CASRGTAQDTQYF. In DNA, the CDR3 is TGTGCCAGCAGGGGGACAGCACAAGATACGCAGTATTTT.

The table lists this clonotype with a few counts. This CDR3 is CASSLSPYNEQFF. DNA of the CDR3: TGTGCCAGCAGTTTATCGCCCTACAATGAGCAGTTCTTC. The J gene is TRBJ2-1, the V gene TRBV12-3 or TRBV12-4; D not certain. The CDR3 has 13 amino acids. V was shortened by 2 bases and J by 2 bases, with 4 bases between the two germline ends.

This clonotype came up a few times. DNA of the CDR3: TGTGCCAGCAGCTTCTCGGGGAGAGATACGCAGTATTTT. This codes for CASSFSGRDTQYF. The chain recombines TRBV7-6 with TRBJ2-3; TRBD2 is a possible D gene (5 bases). The CDR3 loop spans 13 amino acids. V was trimmed by 3 bases and J by 5 bases, leaving 9 bases between them. CDR1 and CDR2 (germline): SGHVS, FNYEAQ.

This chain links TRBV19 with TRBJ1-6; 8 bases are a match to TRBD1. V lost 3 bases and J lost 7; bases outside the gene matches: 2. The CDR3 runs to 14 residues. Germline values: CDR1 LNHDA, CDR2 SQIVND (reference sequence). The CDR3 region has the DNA TGTGCCAGTAGTATCACAGGGGGGAATTCACCCCTCCACTTT. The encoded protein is CASSITGGNSPLHF.

The CDR3 sequence is CSAPPAQAASTDTQYF. The CDR3 nucleotides are TGCAGTGCCCCCCCCGCCCAAGCTGCTAGCACAGATACGCAGTATTTT. The chain combines TRBV20-1 with TRBJ2-3; no definite D call. This CDR3 spans 16 amino acids. Between the trimmed V and J ends, which lost 6 bases and 0 bases, there was a span of 19 bases. Germline CDR1 and CDR2: DFQATT and SNEGSKA (reference sequence).

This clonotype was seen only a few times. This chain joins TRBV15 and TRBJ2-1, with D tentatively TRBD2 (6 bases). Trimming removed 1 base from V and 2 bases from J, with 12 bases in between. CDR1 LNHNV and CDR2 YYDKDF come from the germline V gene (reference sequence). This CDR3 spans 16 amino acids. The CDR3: CATSRGGGRAYNEQFF. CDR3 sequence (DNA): TGTGCCACCAGCAGAGGGGGAGGCAGGGCCTACAATGAGCAGTTCTTC.

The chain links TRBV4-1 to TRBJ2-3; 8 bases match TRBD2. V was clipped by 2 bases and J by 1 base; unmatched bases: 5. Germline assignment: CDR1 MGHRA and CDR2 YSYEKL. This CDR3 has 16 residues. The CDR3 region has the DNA TGCGCCAGCAGCCAACGCGGGGGGCCCCGCACAGATACGCAGTATTTT. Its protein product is CASSQRGGPRTDTQYF.

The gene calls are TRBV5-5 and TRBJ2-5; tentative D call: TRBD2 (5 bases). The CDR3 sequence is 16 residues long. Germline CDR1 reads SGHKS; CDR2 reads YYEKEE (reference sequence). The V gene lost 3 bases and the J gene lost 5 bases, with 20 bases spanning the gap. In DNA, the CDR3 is TGTGCCAGCAGCTATGGGAAATTACCTTCGGGGGAGACCCAGTACTTC. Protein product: CASSYGKLPSGETQYF.

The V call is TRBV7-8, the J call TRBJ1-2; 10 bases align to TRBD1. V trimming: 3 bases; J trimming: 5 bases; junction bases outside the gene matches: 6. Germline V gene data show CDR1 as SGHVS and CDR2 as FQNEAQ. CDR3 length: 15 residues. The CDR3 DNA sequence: TGTGCCAGCAGCTTGGGACAGGGGCTAGGATATGGCTACACCTTC. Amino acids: CASSLGQGLGYGYTF.

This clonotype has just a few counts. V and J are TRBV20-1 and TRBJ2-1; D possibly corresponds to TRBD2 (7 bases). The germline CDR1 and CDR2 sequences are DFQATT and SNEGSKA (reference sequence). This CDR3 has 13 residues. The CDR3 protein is CGGARGRNNEQFF. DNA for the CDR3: TGCGGGGGGGCCAGGGGAAGAAACAATGAGCAGTTCTTC.

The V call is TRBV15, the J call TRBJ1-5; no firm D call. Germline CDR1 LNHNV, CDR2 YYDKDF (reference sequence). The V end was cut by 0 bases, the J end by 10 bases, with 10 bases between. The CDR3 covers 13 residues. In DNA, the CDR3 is TGTGCCACCAGCAGAGAAGGCTGGGATCCCCAGCATTTT. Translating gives CATSREGWDPQHF.

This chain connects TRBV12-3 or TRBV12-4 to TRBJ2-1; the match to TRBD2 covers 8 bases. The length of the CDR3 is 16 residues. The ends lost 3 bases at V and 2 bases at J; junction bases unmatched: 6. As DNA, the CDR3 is TGTGCCAGCAGTTTTTTCGGCGGGGGGACCTACAATGAGCAGTTCTTC. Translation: CASSFFGGGTYNEQFF.

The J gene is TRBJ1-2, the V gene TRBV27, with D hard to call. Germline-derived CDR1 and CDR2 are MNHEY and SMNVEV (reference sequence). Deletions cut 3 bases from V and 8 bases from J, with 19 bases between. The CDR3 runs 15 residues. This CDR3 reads CASSFLPEDTGGYTF. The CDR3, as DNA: TGTGCCAGCAGTTTCCTCCCGGAGGATACGGGCGGCTACACCTTC.

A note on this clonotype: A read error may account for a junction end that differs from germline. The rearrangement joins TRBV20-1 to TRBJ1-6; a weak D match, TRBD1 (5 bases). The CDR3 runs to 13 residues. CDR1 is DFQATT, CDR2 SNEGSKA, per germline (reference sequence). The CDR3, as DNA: TGCAGTGTTAGAAGGGACGCGGACTCACCCCTCCACTTT. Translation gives CSVRRDADSPLHF.

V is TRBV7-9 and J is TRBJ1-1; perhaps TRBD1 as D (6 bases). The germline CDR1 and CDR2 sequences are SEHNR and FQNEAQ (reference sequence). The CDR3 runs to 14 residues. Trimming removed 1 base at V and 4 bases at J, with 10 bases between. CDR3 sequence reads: CASSLDRASTEAFF. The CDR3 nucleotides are TGTGCCAGCAGCTTAGACAGGGCGAGCACTGAAGCTTTCTTT.

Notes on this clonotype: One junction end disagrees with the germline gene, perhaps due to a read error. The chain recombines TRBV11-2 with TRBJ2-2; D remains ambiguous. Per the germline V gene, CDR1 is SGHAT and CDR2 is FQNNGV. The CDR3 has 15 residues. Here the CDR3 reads CASSLDRPNTGELFF. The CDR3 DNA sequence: TGTGCCAGCAGCCTAGACCGACCGAACACCGGGGAGCTGTTTTTT.

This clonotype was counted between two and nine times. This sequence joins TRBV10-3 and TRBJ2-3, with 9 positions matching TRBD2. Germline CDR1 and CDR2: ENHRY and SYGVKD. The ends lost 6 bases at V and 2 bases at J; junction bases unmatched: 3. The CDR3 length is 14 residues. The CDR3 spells CAIRASGITDTQYF. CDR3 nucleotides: TGTGCCATCAGGGCTAGCGGGATCACAGATACGCAGTATTTT.